The entry below describes one T cell receptor (beta chain). Its antigen is unknown. The time point was: cycle 4 day 1 (C4D1), after about 6 weeks of nivolumab. Every patient was affected by relapse after autologous stem cell transplantation, while exposure to brentuximab vedotin was not uniform. This record comes from a study of PD-1 blockade in classical Hodgkin lymphoma. Study findings and constraints: CD4+ TCR diversity rose significantly by C4D1, and CD8+ TCR diversity did not. Reported baseline diversity: healthy donors highest, relapsed/refractory patients lowest. Differences between repertoires have undefined causes, possibly disease activity or prior therapy.

Assay: immunoSEQ multiplex PCR; the TCRdb copy retains only in-frame clones and omits some. In the table there are 30,000 or so clones, roughly four fifths of which are singletons. Sample: peripheral blood mononuclear cells (PBMCs), taken before the fourth cycle of nivolumab. The sequence came from a human donor with classical Hodgkin lymphoma.

The CDR3 loop reads CASSTIGVSYEQYF. CDR3 nucleotide sequence: TGTGCCAGCAGCACGATCGGGGTCTCATACGAGCAGTACTTC. V gene TRBV7-9 combines with J gene TRBJ2-7; maybe TRBD2 (5 bases). The length of the CDR3 is 14 residues. The germline V gene encodes CDR1 SEHNR and CDR2 FQNEAQ (reference sequence). Trimming took off 5 bases at V and 4 bases at J, with 15 bases between the two ends. The full variable domain, its missing parts supplied by reference TRBV7-9 and TRBJ2-7, is DTGVSQNPRHKITKRGQNVTFRCDPISEHNRLYWYRQTLGQGPEFLTYFQNEAQLEKSRLLSDRFSAERPKGSFSTLEIQRTEQGDSAMYLCASSTIGVSYEQYFGPGTRLTVT.